Sequencing of this T cell receptor (beta chain) was carried out in a study of T cells in Graves' hyperthyroidism and ophthalmopathy. Notes on the study in general: Ophthalmopathy was identified by the model a median approximately six months ahead of onset. Most expanded thyroid clonotypes above 0.001 also appeared in blood.

Details on this clonotype: What it binds is not known.

This CDR3 region has 14 residues. Trimming pared 4 bases from V and 5 bases from J, leaving 14 bases between. Germline lookup yields CDR1 LNHDA and CDR2 SQIVND (reference sequence). Those patients with uncontrolled infection, other autoimmune disease, pregnancy or lactation were excluded. TCR beta CDR3 regions were amplified from RNA transcripts. The HTBI primer set served for first-round RT-PCR of the TCR CDR3. Using its own MiXCR run on the multiplex PCR reads, TCRdb lists one record per CDR3 protein. Altogether 540,000 or so distinct CDR3 sequences are present, around 42% being singletons, with the ten largest covering roughly 19%.

V and J are TRBV19 and TRBJ2-5; TRBD2 is a possible D gene (5 bases). The sequence derives from an adult woman with Graves' disease, either hyperthyroidism or ophthalmopathy (not recorded which). Input material: peripheral blood or thyroid tissue (not recorded which). CDR3 DNA: TGTGCCAGTAGTACGTTTGTGGGCGGGGAGACCCAGTACTTC. Amino acid sequence: CASSTFVGGETQYF.